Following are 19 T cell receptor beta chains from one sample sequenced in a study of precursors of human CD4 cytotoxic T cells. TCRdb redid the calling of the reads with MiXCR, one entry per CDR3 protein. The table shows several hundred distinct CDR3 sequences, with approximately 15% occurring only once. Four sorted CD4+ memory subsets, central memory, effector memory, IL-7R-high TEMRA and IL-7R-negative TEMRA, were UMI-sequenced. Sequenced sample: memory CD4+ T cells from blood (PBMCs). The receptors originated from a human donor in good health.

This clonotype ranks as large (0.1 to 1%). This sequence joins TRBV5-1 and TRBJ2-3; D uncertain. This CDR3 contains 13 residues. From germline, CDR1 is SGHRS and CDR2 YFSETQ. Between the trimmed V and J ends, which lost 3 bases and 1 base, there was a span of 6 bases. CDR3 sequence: CASSSDGTDTQYF. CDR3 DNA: TGCGCCAGCAGCTCAGACGGCACAGATACGCAGTATTTT.

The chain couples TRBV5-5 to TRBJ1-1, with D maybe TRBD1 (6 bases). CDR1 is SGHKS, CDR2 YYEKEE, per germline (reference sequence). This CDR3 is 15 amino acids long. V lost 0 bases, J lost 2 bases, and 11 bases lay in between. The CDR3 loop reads CASSLEDRTNTEAFF. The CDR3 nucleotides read TGTGCCAGCAGCTTGGAAGACAGGACTAACACTGAAGCTTTCTTT.

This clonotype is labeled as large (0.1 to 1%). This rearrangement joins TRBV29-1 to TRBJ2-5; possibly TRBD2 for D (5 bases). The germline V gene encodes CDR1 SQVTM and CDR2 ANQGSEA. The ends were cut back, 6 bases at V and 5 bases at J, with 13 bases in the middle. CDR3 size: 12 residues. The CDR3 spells CSVQPGMETQYF. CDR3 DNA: TGCAGCGTGCAGCCGGGGATGGAGACCCAGTACTTC.

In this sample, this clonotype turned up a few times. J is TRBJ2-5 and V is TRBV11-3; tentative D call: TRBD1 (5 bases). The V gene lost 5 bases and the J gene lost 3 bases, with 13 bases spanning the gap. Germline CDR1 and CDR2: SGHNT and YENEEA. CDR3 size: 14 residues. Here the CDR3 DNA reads TGTGCCAGCAGCCGACAGCTATACAAAGAGACCCAGTACTTC. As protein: CASSRQLYKETQYF.

The CDR3 sequence is CSMPGLAGARSSYNEQFF. DNA for the CDR3: TGCAGTATGCCCGGACTAGCGGGAGCGCGAAGCTCCTACAATGAGCAGTTCTTC. The gene calls are TRBV20-1 and TRBJ2-1; 13 positions match TRBD2. Losses at the gene ends were 8 bases for V and 0 bases for J; bases not matched to a gene: 13. The CDR3 length is 18 residues. The germline V gene encodes CDR1 DFQATT and CDR2 SNEGSKA (reference sequence).

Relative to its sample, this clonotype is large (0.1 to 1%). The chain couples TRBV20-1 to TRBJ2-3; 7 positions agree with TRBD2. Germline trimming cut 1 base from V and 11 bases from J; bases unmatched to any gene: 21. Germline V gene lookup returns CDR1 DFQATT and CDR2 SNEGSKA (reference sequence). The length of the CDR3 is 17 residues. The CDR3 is CSARVPSFVQAGEKQYF. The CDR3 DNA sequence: TGCAGTGCTAGAGTCCCCTCGTTCGTTCAGGCGGGGGAGAAGCAGTATTTT.

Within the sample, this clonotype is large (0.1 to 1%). The DNA of the CDR3 is TGTGCCAGCAGCTTGGAACAGGGGAGCCAGCCCCAGCATTTT. This gives the protein CASSLEQGSQPQHF. The chain joins TRBV5-5 to TRBJ1-5, with 7 nucleotides matching TRBD1. The ends lost 0 bases at V and 7 bases at J; junction bases unmatched: 4. The germline CDR1 and CDR2 sequences are SGHKS and YYEKEE (reference sequence). The CDR3 totals 14 residues. Variable domain in full (rest from reference TRBV5-5 and TRBJ1-5): DAGVTQSPTHLIKTRGQQVTLRCSPISGHKSVSWYQQVLGQGPQFIFQYYEKEERGRGNFPDRFSARQFPNYSSELNVNALLLGDSALYLCASSLEQGSQPQHFGDGTRLSIL.

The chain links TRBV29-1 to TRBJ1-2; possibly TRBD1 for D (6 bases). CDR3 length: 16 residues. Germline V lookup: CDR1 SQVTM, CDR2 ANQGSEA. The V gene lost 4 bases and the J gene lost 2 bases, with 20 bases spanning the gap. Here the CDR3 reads CSVGETGFTGNYGYTF. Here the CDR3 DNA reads TGCAGCGTTGGAGAGACAGGTTTCACAGGCAACTATGGCTACACCTTC.

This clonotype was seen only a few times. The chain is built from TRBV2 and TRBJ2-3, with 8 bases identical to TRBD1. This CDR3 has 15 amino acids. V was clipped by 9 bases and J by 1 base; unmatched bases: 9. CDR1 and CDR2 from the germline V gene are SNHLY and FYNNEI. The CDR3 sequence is CARQADREGTDTQYF. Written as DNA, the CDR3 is TGTGCCAGACAGGCGGACAGGGAAGGCACAGATACGCAGTATTTT.

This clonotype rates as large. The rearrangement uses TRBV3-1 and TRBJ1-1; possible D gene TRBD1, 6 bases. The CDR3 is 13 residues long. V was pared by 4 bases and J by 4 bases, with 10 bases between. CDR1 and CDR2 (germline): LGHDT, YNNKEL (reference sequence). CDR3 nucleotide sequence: TGTGCCAGCAGCCTCGGGGGGCTCACTGAAGCTTTCTTT. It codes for CASSLGGLTEAFF.

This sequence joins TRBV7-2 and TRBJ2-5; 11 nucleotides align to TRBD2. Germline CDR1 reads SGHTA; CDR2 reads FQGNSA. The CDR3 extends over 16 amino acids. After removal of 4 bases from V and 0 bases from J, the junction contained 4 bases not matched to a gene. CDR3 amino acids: CASSSGLAANQETQYF. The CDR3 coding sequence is TGTGCCAGCAGCTCGGGACTAGCGGCTAACCAAGAGACCCAGTACTTC.

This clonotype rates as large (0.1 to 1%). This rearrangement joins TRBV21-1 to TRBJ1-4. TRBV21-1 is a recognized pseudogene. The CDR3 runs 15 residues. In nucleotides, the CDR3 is TGTGCCAGCAGCAAATATGGGATATCTAATGAAAAACTGTTTTTT. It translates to CASSKYGISNEKLFF.

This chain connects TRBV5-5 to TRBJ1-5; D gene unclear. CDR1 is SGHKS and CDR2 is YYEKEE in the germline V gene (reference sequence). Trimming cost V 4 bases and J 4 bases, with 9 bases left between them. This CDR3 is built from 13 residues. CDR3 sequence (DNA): TGTGCCAGCAGCGCAGAAGAGAATCAGCCCCAGCATTTT. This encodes CASSAEENQPQHF.

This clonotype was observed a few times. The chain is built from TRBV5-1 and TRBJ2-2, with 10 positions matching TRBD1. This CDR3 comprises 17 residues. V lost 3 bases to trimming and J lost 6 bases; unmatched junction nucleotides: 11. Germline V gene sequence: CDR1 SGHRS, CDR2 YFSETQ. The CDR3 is CASSYTPGQGPAGELFF. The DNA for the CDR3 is TGCGCCAGCAGCTACACACCGGGACAGGGGCCCGCCGGGGAGCTGTTTTTT. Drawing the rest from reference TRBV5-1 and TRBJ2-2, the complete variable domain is KAGVTQTPRYLIKTRGQQVTLSCSPISGHRSVSWYQQTPGQGLQFLFEYFSETQRNKGNFPGRFSGRQFSNSRSEMNVSTLELGDSALYLCASSYTPGQGPAGELFFGEGSRLTVL.

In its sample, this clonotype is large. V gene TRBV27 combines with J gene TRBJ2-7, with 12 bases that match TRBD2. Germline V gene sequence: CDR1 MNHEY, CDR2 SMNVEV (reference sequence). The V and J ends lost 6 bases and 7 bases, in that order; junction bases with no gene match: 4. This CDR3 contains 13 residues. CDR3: CASRVLAGGEQYF. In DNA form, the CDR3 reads TGTGCCAGCAGGGTACTAGCGGGAGGTGAGCAGTACTTC.

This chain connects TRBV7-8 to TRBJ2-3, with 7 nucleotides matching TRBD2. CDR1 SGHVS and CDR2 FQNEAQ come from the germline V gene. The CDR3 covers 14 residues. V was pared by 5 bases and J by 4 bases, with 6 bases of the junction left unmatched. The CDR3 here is CASSDWGGADTQYF. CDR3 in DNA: TGTGCCAGCAGCGATTGGGGGGGGGCAGATACGCAGTATTTT.

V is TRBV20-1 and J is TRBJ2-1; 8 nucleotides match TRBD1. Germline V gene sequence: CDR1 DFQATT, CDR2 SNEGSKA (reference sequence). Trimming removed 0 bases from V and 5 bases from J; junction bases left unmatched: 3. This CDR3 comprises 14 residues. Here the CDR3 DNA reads TGCAGTGCTAGAGATCGGACAGGGAACAATGAGCAGTTCTTC. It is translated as CSARDRTGNNEQFF.

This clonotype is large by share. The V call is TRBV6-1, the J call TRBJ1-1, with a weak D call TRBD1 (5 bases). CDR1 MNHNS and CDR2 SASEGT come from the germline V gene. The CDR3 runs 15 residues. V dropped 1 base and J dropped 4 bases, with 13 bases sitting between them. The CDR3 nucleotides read TGTGCCAGCAGTGAAGATCCGACAGCCACCACTGAAGCTTTCTTT. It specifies CASSEDPTATTEAFF.

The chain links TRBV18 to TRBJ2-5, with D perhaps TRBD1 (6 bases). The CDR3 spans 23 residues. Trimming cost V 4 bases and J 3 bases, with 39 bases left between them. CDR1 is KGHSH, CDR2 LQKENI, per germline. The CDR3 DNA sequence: TGTGCCAGCTCACTAACGGGACACTACGGGTCAAGGGACATATCAACCGATAAAGAGACCCAGTACTTC. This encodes CASSLTGHYGSRDISTDKETQYF.